This TCR beta chain stems from a study of spatial heterogeneity in lung cancer. Study overall: Samples came from roughly 75 TRACERx patients with untreated early-stage lung cancer. Follow-up PBMC samples were sequenced when available, at a median of approximately two years after resection. Regarding the study as a whole: Circulating ubiquitous expanded tumor TCRs were observed more frequently at resection than at follow-up.

This clonotype appeared a few times. Its target is unknown. Time point here: blood at routine non-recurrence follow-up after resection. The input material, whole RNA from tumor, nontumor lung or frozen PBMC, was sequenced unsorted. TCR cDNA molecules each carried a unique molecular identifier. MiXCR, applied by TCRdb to the 5' RACE reads, yields one record per CDR3 protein. The table records fewer than 55,000 distinct CDR3 sequences, 6% to 8.5% of them present only once. The CDR3 is made up of 17 amino acids. The junction had 4 bases not matched to a gene; V was cut back by 0 bases and J by 0 bases. Looked up from germline, CDR1 is SGHRS and CDR2 is YFSETQ.

This receptor was obtained from a female donor with early-stage non-small cell lung cancer. The specimen was PBMCs, collected at follow-up. V is TRBV5-1 and J is TRBJ2-1, with TRBD1 identical over 9 bases. In DNA form, the CDR3 reads TGCGCCAGCAGCTTGGCGATGACAGGGGGCTCCTACAATGAGCAGTTCTTC. As protein: CASSLAMTGGSYNEQFF.